This T cell receptor (beta chain) was sequenced during a study of blood T cell repertoires in COVID-19 (dated by TCRdb to 2020 to 2022). Regarding the study in general: Samples from collaborators originated in the United States, Italy and Spain and spanned both the acute and convalescent phases of COVID-19. Where HLA class I and class II types were available, the types were taken from metadata supplied by the sample provider, not from assay-based typing. A freely available public database, intended as a resource for researchers studying the immune response to SARS-CoV-2, is where the repertoires were released. The sample metadata nearly always contained a de-identified subject ID, COVID-19 status, age in years and sex. Deeply sampled blood TCRbeta repertoires from subjects exposed to, actively infected with, or recovered from COVID-19 were included in the dataset. Samples were obtained from the ongoing ImmuneRACE study (first 160 participants) and from 1,200 or so subjects provided by 6 global collaborators. The prospective study material was composed of cDNA or gDNA derived from T cells, B-cell-depleted T cells, or PBMCs.

The immunoSEQ Assay, a bias-controlled multiplex PCR, was used to amplify TCRbeta CDR3 regions from genomic DNA. Per the source publication's procedure: Within the assay, amplification of reference gene primers was used to estimate how many nucleated cells each sample contained. To quantify the absolute abundance of each unique TCRbeta CDR3 rearrangement, sequence reads were collapsed and filtered. For each sample, productive Simpson clonality was calculated as the square root of Simpson's diversity index across productive rearrangements. Held by TCRdb, this immuneACCESS table contains in-frame sequences only and omits some clones. Under half of the omission traces to an unresolved V gene where checked; the cause of the rest is unknown. The DNA was the basis for D and trimming; V, J and clone size are from that table. The sample table lists approximately 40,000 clones, 80% to 90% of them with a count of one. The top ten clonotypes cover around 3.7% of the sample.

One collaborating source in Seattle enrolled patients while the patients were actively infected and followed the patients over time throughout the course of disease. The collaborating institutions used their own protocols to collect whole blood in K2EDTA tubes. Collaborator samples were shipped for TCRbeta analysis as frozen whole blood, isolated PBMCs, or DNA extracted from either sample type. Study-wide conclusions, independent of this receptor: Clinical and demographic metadata were provided uncurated, with the amount varying by source and participant.

In the case of this clone: Its antigen remains undetermined. Base qualities were left out, and no much larger clone turns up one base away.

The germline V gene supplies CDR1 SGHAT and CDR2 FQNNGV. The CDR3 covers 15 residues, taking in both the cysteine and the phenylalanine. Only CDR3 DNA is held: 45 bases, read in frame from base 1. V trim: 3 bases; J trim: 4 bases; unmatched bases: 7. The sequence joins TRBV11-2 to TRBJ2-5; 8 bases in the middle match TRBD1. Material: peripheral blood. The sequence derives from a middle-aged man with COVID-19, enrolled during active disease. The CDR3 corresponds to CASSFDRGQRETQYF. The bases read TGTGCCAGCAGCTTCGACAGGGGACAACGAGAGACCCAGTACTTC.